The T cell receptor (beta chain) described here comes from a study of T cells expressing NK-cell markers. Study as a whole: Eight donors were sequenced, seven testing HCMV-seropositive and one testing seronegative. General study findings and limits: Once again these clonotypes came out on top in the CD3+CD56-NKG2C+ fraction of several donors. NKG2C+ dominant clonotype frequencies in 6 or 7 donors were roughly 1.0-7.5% of CD8+ T cells.

TCRdb re-called the 5' RACE reads and shows each CDR3 protein once, DNA omitted. The repertoire table contains approximately 170,000 distinct CDR3 sequences. The CDR3 sequence is 15 residues long. A remark on this clonotype: As yet, its antigen is unknown.

The chain is built from TRBV12-3 or TRBV12-4 and TRBJ2-1; TCRdb's assignment of TRBD2 cannot be checked, as there is no DNA. Sequencing was done on a sample of blood T cells: a sorted CD56 or NKG2C T cell subset, CD4+ or CD8+ T cells, or bulk PBMC T cells (not recorded which). The TCR comes from a man aged 18 to 69 in good health. This CDR3 is CASSPTSGGAIEQFF.